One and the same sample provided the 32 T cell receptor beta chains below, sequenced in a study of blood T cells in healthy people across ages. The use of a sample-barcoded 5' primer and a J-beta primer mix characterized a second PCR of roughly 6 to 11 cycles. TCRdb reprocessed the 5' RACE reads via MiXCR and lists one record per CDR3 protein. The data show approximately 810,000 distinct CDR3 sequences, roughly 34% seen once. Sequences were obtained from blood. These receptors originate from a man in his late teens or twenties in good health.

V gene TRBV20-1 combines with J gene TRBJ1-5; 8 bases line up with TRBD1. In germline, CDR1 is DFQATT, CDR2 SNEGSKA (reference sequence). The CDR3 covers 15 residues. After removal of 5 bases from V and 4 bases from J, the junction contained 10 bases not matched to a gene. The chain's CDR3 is CSASQGQGLNQPQHF. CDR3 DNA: TGCAGTGCTTCTCAAGGACAGGGTCTTAATCAGCCCCAGCATTTT.

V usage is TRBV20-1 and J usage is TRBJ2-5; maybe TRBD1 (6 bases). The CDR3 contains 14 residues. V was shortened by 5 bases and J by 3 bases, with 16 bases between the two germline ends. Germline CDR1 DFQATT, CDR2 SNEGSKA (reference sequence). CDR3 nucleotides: TGCAGTGCTCCCCCCCCCAGGGGTAAAGAGACCCAGTACTTC. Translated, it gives CSAPPPRGKETQYF.

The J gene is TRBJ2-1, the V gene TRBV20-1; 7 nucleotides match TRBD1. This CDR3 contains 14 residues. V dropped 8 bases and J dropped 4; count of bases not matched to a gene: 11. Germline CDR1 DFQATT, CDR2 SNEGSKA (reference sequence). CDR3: CSQQRGPGYNEQFF. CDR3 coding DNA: TGCAGTCAGCAGAGGGGGCCGGGATACAATGAGCAGTTCTTC.

The DNA of the CDR3 is TGTGCCTGGAGTAGGGGTGCGACAGGGTATAATGGCTACACCTTC. The encoded protein is CAWSRGATGYNGYTF. The chain couples TRBV30 to TRBJ1-2, with 7 nucleotides matching TRBD1. Germline CDR1 reads GTSNPN; CDR2 reads SVGIG (reference sequence). V was pared by 2 bases and J by 6 bases, with 12 bases of the junction left unmatched. This CDR3 contains 15 residues.

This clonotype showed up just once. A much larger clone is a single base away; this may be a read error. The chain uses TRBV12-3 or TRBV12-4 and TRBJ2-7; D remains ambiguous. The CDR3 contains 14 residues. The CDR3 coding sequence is TGTACCAGCAGTTTTGGCAGGAGCTCCTACGAGCAGTACTTC. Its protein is CTSSFGRSSYEQYF.

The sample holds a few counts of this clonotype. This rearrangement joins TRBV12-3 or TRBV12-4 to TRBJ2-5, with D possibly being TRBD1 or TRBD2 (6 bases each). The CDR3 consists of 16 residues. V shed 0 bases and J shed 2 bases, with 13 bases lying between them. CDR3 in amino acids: CASSLALIGGQETQYF. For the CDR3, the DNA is TGTGCCAGCAGTTTAGCGCTAATAGGGGGGCAAGAGACCCAGTACTTC.

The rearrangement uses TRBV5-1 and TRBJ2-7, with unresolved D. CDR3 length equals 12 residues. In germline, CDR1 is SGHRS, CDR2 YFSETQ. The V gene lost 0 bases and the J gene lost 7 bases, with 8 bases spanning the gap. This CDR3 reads CASSLAYTEQYF. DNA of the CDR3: TGCGCCAGCAGCTTGGCCTACACTGAGCAGTACTTC.

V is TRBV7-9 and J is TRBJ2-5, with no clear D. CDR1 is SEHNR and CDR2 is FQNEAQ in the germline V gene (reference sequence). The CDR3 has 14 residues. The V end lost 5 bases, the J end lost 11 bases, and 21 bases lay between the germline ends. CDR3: CASSPTLDKNEQYF. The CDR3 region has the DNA TGTGCCAGCAGCCCCACGCTAGATAAGAATGAGCAGTACTTC.

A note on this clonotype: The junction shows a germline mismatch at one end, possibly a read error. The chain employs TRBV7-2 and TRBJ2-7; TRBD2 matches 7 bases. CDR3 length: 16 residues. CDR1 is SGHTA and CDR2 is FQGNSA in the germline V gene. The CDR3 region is CASGLAGKRRTYEQYF. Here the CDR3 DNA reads TGTGCCAGCGGCTTAGCGGGCAAACGCAGAACCTACGAGCAGTACTTC.

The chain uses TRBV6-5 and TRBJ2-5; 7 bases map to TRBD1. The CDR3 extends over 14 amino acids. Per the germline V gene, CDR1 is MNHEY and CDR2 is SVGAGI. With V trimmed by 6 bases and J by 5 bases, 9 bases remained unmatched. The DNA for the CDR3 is TGTGCCAGCAGCCGCTCGACAGGGATTGAGACCCAGTACTTC. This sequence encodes CASSRSTGIETQYF.

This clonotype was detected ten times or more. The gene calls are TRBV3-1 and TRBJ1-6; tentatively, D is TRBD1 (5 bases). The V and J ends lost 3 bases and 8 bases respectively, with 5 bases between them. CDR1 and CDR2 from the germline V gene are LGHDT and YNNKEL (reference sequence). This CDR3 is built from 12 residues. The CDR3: CASSQGDSPLHF. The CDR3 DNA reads TGTGCCAGCAGCCAGGGGGATTCACCCCTCCACTTT.

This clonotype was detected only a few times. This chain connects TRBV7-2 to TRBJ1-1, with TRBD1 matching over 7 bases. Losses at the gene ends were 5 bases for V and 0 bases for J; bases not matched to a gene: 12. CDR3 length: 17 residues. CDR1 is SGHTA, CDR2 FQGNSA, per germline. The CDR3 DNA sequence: TGTGCCAGCAGCCGCGGTCGACAGGGTTGGCTGAACACTGAAGCTTTCTTT. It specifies CASSRGRQGWLNTEAFF.

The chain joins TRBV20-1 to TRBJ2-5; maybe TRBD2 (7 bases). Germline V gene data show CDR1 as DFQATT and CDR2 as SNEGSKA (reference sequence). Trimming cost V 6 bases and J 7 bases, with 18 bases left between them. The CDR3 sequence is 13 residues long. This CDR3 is CSAKGVWEGTQYF. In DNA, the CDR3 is TGCAGTGCGAAGGGGGTCTGGGAGGGGACCCAGTACTTC.

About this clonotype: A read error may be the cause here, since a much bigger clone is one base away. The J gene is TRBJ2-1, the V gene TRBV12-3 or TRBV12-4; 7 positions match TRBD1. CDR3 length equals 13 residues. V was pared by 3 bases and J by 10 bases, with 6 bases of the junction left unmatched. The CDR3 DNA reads TGTGCCAGCAGTTTGTACCAGGACAGGGAGCAGTTCTTC. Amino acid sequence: CASSLYQDREQFF.

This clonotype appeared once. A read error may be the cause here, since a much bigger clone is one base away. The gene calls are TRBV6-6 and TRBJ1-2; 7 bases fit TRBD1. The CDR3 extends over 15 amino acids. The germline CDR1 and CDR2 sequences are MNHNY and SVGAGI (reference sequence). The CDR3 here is CASRPHSDRSHGHTF. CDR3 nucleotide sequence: TGTGCCAGCAGACCGCACTCGGACAGGTCCCATGGCCACACCTTC.

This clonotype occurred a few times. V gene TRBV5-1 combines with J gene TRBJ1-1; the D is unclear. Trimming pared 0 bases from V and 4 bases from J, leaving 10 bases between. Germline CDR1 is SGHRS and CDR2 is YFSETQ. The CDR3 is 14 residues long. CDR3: CASSLGSSRTEAFF. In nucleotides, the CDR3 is TGCGCCAGCAGCTTGGGGTCATCCCGCACTGAAGCTTTCTTT.

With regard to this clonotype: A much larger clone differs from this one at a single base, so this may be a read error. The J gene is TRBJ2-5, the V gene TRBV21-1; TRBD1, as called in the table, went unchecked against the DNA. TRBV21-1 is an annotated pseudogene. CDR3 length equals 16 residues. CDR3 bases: TGTGCCGGCAGCAATGTACGGGACATCCCCGGGGAGACCCAGTACTTC. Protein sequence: CAGSNVRDIPGETQYF.

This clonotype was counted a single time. The CDR3 DNA reads TGCGCCAGCAGCCCCCTTGGCACCAAGGAAGCTTTCTTT. It encodes CASSPLGTKEAFF. This chain links TRBV5-1 with TRBJ1-1; D ambiguous. Germline CDR1 SGHRS, CDR2 YFSETQ. Deletions cut 4 bases from V and 8 bases from J, with 15 bases between. This CDR3 spans 13 amino acids.

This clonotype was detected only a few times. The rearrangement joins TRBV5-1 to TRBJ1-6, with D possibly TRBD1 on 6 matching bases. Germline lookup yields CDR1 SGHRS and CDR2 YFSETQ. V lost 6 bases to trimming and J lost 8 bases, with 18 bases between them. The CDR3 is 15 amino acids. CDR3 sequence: CASTLSGTTYSPLHF. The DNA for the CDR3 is TGCGCCAGCACTTTGTCCGGGACAACATATTCACCCCTCCACTTT.

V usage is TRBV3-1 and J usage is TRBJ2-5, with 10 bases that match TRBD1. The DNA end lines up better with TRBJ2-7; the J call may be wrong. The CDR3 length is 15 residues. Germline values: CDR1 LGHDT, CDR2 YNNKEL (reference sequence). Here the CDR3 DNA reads TGTGCCAGCAGCCCGAGGACAGGGGGTCGGTCCGAGCAGTACTTC. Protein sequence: CASSPRTGGRSEQYF.

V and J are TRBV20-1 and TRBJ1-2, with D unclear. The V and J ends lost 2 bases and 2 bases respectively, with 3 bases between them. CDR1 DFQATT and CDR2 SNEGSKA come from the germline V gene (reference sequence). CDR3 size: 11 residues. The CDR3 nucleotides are TGCAGTGCTAGACAGAACTATGGCTACACCTTC. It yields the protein CSARQNYGYTF.

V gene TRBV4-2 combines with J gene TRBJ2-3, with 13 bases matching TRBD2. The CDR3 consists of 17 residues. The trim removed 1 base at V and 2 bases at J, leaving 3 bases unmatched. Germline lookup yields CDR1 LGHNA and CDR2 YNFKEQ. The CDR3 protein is CASSQGLAGGPTDTQYF. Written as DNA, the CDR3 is TGTGCCAGCAGCCAAGGACTAGCGGGGGGACCCACAGATACGCAGTATTTT.

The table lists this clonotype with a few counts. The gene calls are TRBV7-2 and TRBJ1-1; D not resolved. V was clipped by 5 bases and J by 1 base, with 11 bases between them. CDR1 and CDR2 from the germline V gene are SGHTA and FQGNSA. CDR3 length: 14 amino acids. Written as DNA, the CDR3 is TGTGCCAGCAGCCGGGCGTCTCGGAACACTGAAGCTTTCTTT. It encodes CASSRASRNTEAFF.

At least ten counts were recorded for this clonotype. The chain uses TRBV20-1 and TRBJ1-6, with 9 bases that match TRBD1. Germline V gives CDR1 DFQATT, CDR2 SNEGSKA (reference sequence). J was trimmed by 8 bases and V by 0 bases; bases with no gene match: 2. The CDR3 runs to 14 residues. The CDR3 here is CSAREDRGDSPLHF. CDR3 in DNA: TGCAGTGCTAGAGAGGACAGGGGTGATTCACCCCTCCACTTT.

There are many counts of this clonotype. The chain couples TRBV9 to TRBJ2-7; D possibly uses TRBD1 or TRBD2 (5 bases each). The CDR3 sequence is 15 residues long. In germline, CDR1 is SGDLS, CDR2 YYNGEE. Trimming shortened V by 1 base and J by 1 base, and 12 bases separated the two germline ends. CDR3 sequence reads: CASSVTGEGSYEQYF. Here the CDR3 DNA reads TGTGCCAGCAGCGTAACAGGTGAGGGGTCCTACGAGCAGTACTTC.

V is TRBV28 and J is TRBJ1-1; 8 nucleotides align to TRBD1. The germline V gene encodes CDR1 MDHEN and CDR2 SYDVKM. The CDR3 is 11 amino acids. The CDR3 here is CGTGGYTEAFF. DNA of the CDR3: TGTGGTACAGGGGGGTACACTGAAGCTTTCTTT.

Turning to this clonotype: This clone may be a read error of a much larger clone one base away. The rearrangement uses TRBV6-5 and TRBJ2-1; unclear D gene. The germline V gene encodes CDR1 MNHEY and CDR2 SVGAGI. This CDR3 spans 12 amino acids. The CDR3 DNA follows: TGTGCCAGCAGTTCGCTTGGCAATGGGCAGTTCTTC. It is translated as CASSSLGNGQFF.

Here the CDR3 reads CSAREGSGETDTQYF. For the CDR3, the DNA is TGCAGTGCTAGAGAGGGTAGCGGGGAAACAGATACGCAGTATTTT. V and J are TRBV20-1 and TRBJ2-3; 8 bases map to TRBD2. V lost 0 bases to trimming and J lost 3 bases; unmatched junction nucleotides: 5. Germline CDR1 DFQATT, CDR2 SNEGSKA (reference sequence). The CDR3 runs to 15 residues.

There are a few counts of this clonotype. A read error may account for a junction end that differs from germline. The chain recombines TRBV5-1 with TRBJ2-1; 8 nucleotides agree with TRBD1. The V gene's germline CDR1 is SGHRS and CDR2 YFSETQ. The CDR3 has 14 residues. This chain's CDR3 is CACSFLQGADEQFF. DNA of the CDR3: TGCGCCTGCAGCTTTTTGCAGGGGGCTGATGAGCAGTTCTTC.

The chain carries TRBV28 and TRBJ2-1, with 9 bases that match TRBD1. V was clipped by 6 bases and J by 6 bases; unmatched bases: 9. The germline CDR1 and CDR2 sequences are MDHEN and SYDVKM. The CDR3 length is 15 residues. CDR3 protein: CASRSRDREGNEQFF. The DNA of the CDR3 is TGTGCCAGCAGGTCCCGGGACAGGGAGGGCAATGAGCAGTTCTTC.

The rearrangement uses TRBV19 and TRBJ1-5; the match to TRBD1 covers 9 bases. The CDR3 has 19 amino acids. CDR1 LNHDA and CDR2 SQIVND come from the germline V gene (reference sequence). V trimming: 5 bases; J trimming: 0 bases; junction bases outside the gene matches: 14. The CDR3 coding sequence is TGTGCCAGTAGTTTTCTCCCCCGGGACAGGGATTATAGCAATCAGCCCCAGCATTTT. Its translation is CASSFLPRDRDYSNQPQHF.

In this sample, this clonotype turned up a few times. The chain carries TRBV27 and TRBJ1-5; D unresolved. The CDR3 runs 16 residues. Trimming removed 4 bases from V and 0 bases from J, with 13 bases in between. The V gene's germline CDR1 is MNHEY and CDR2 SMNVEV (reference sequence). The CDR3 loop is CASSSLGRSSNQPQHF. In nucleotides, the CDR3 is TGTGCCAGCAGTTCCCTGGGCAGATCTAGCAATCAGCCCCAGCATTTT.